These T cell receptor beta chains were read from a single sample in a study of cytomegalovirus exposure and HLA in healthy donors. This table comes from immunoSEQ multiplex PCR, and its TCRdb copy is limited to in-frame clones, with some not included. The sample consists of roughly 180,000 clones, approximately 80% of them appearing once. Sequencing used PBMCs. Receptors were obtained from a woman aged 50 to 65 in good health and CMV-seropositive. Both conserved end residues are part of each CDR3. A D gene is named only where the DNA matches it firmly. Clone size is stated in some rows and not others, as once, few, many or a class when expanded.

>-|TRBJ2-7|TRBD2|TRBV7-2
CASSEDSGRTGEQYF
TGTGCCAGCAGCGAGGACTCCGGGAGGACGGGGGAGCAGTACTTC
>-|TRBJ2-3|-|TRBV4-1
CASSQGPQRGGVTDTQYF
TGCGCCAGCAGCCAAGGGCCCCAACGAGGAGGGGTCACAGATACGCAGTATTTT
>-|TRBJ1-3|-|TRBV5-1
CASSLAGSGNTIYF
TGCGCCAGCAGCTTGGCGGGGTCTGGAAACACCATATATTTT
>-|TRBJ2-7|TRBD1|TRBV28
CASSETGTGTYEQYF
TGTGCCAGCAGCGAAACCGGGACAGGTACCTACGAGCAGTACTTC
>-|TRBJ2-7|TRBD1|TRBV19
CASSTIPGQGVEQYF
TGTGCCAGTAGTACAATACCGGGACAGGGGGTGGAGCAGTACTTC
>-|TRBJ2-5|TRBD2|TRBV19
CASSIGGLAEETQYF
TGTGCCAGTAGTATAGGGGGACTAGCGGAAGAGACCCAGTACTTC
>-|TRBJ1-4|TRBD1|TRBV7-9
CASSSPFHRQGAGEKLFF
TGTGCCAGCAGCTCCCCGTTTCATCGACAGGGGGCGGGTGAAAAACTGTTTTTT
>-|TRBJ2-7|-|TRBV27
CASSRRSGTFEQYF
TGTGCCAGCAGTCGCCGATCCGGGACATTTGAGCAGTACTTC
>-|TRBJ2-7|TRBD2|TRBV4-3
CASAPAGGSRSYEQYF
TGCGCCAGCGCCCCAGCGGGAGGTTCCAGATCCTACGAGCAGTACTTC
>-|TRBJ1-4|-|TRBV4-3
CASSQDQTGMSEKLFF
TGCGCCAGCAGCCAGGACCAAACAGGGATGAGTGAAAAACTGTTTTTT
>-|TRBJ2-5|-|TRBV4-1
CASSQDIISQETQYF
TGCGCCAGCAGCCAAGACATAATCAGCCAAGAGACCCAGTACTTC
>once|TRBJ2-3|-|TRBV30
CAWSESDTQYF
TGTGCCTGGAGCGAGTCAGATACGCAGTATTTT
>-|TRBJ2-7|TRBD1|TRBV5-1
CASSLGDRGHEQYF
TGCGCCAGCAGCTTGGGGGACAGGGGCCACGAGCAGTACTTC
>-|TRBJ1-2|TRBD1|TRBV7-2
CASSLEGRQGAIPRYGYTF
TGTGCCAGCAGCTTAGAAGGGCGACAGGGGGCCATACCGCGATATGGCTACACCTTC
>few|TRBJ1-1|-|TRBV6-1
CASSRQAPNTEAFF
TGTGCCAGCAGTCGACAGGCCCCGAACACTGAAGCTTTCTTT
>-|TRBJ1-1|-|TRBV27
CASSPNHGTGPNTEAFF
TGTGCCAGCAGTCCAAACCACGGTACAGGACCGAACACTGAAGCTTTCTTT
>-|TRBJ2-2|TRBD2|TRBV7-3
CASSSIAGGHTGELFF
TGTGCCAGCAGCTCCATAGCGGGGGGGCATACCGGGGAGCTGTTTTTT
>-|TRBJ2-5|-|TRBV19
CASSPNREETQYF
TGTGCCAGTAGCCCTAACAGGGAAGAGACCCAGTACTTC
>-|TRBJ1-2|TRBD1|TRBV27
CASSPRQGRGYGYTF
TGTGCCAGCAGTCCCCGACAGGGAAGAGGGTATGGCTACACCTTC